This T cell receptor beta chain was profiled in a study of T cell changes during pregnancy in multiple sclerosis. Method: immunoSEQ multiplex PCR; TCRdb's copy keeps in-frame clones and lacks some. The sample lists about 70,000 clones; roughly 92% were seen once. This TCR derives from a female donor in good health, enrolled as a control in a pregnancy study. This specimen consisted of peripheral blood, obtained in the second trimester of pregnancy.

The CDR3 spells CASSLASSGSSYNEQFF. The CDR3 DNA reads as TGTGCCAGCAGCTTAGCCTCTAGCGGAAGCTCCTACAATGAGCAGTTCTTC. The chain is built from TRBV7-6 and TRBJ2-1, with 7 bases matching TRBD2. V trimming: 0 bases; J trimming: 0 bases; junction bases outside the gene matches: 5. Looked up from germline, CDR1 is SGHVS and CDR2 is FNYEAQ. The CDR3 has 17 residues.